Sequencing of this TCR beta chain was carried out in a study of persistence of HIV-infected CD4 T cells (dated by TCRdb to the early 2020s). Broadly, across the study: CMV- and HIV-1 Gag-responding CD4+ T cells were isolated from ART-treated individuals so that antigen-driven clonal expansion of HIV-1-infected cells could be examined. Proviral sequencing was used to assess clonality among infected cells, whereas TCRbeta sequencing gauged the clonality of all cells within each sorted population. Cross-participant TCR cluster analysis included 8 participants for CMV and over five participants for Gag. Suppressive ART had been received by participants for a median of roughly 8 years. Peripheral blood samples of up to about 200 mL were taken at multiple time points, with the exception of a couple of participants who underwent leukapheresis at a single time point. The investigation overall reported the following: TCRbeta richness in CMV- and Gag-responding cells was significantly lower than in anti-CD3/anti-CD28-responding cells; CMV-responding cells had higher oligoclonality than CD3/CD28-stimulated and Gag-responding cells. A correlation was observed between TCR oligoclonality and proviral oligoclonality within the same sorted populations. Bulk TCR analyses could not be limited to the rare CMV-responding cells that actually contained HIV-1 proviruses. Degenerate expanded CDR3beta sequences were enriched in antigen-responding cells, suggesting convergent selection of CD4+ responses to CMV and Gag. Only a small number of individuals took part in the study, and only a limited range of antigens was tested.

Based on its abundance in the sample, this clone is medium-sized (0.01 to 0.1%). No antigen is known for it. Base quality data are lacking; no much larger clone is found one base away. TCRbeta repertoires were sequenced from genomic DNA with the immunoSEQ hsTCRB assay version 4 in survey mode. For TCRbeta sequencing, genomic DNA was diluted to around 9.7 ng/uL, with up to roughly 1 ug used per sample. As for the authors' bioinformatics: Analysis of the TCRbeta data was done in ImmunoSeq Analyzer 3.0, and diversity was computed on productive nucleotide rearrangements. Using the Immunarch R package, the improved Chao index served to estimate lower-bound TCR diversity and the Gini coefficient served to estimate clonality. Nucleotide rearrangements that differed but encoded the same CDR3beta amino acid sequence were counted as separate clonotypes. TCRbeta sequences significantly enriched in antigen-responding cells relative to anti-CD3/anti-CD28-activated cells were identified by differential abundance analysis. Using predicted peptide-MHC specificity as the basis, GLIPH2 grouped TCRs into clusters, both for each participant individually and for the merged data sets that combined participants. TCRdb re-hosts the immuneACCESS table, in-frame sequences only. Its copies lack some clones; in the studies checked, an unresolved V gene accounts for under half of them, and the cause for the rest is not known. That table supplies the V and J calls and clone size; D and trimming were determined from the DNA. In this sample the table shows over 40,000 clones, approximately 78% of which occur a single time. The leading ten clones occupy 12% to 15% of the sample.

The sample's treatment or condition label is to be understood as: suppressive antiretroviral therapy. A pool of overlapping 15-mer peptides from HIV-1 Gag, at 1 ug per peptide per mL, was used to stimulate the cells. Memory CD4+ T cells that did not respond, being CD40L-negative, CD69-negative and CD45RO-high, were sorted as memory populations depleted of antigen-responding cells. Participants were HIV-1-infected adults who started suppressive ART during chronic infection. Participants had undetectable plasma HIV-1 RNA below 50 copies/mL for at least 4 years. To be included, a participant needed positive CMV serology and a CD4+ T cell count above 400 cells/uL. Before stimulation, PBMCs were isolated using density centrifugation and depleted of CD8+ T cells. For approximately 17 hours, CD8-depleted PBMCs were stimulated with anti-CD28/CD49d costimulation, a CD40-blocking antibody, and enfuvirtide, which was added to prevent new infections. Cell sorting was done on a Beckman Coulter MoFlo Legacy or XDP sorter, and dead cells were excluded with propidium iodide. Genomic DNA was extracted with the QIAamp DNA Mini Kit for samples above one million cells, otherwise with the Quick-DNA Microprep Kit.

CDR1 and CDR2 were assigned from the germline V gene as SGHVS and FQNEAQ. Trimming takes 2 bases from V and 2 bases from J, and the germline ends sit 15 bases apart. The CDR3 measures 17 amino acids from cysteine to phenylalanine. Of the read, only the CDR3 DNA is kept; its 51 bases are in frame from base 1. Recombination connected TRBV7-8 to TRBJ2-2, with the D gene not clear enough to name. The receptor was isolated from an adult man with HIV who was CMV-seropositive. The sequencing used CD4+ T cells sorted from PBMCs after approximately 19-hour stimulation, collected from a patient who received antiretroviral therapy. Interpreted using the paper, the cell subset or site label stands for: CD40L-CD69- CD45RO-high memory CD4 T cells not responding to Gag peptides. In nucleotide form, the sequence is TGTGCCAGCAGCTTAAATTTTGGACGGAGAAACACCGGGGAGCTGTTTTTT. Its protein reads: CASSLNFGRRNTGELFF.